This entry lists 14 T cell receptor beta chains sequenced from one sample in a study of T cell repertoires in cytomegalovirus infection. A single record per CDR3 protein comes from TCRdb applying MiXCR to the reads. Of fewer than 350,000 distinct CDR3 sequences listed, roughly 9.5% were seen once; the top ten hold 3.5% to 4.5%. Sequencing was done on a sample of PBMCs. The source is a human donor in good health (CMV status not recorded). Some clones in this sample may be carry-over from other donors' samples.

In this sample, this clonotype turned up a few times. The rearrangement joins TRBV5-4 to TRBJ1-4; a possible D gene is TRBD1 (6 bases). The V end lost 5 bases, the J end lost 3 bases, and 11 bases lay between the germline ends. The CDR3 has 14 amino acids. CDR1 SGHNT and CDR2 YYREEE come from the germline V gene (reference sequence). The CDR3 region has the DNA TGTGCCAGCAGGTCCGGGGGGCCTAATGAAAAACTGTTTTTT. It encodes CASRSGGPNEKLFF.

V gene TRBV7-2 combines with J gene TRBJ1-1, with 9 bases that match TRBD1. The CDR3 has 16 residues. The germline V gene has CDR1 SGHTA and CDR2 FQGNSA. Unmatched junction bases numbered 11, after V lost 4 bases and J lost 5 bases. Here the CDR3 DNA reads TGTGCCAGCAGCTCGGGGGGGACAGGGAGAATAACTGAAGCTTTCTTT. This gives the protein CASSSGGTGRITEAFF.

This rearrangement joins TRBV19 to TRBJ2-1; a weak D match, TRBD2 (7 bases). The ends were cut back, 6 bases at V and 10 bases at J, with 22 bases in the middle. From germline, CDR1 is LNHDA and CDR2 SQIVND (reference sequence). The CDR3 spans 15 residues. For the CDR3, the DNA is TGTGCCAGTAGCCCCAGGACCCGGGGGGCGTCGGAGCAGTTCTTC. It codes for CASSPRTRGASEQFF.

The rearrangement links TRBV15 to TRBJ2-3, with D possibly TRBD1 on 5 matching bases. This CDR3 spans 14 amino acids. Germline V CDR1 and CDR2: LNHNV, YYDKDF (reference sequence). The V and J ends lost 5 bases and 6 bases respectively, with 15 bases between them. The CDR3 is CATSQDLRVDTQYF. In nucleotides, the CDR3 is TGTGCCACCAGCCAGGACCTCAGGGTTGATACGCAGTATTTT. Full variable domain (rest looked up from reference TRBV15 and TRBJ2-3): DAMVIQNPRYQVTQFGKPVTLSCSQTLNHNVMYWYQQKSSQAPKLLFHYYDKDFNNEADTPDNFQSRRPNTSFCFLDIRSPGLGDTAMYLCATSQDLRVDTQYFGPGTRLTVL.

The chain recombines TRBV3-1 with TRBJ2-5, with TRBD1 matching 9 bases. Per germline, CDR1 LGHDT and CDR2 YNNKEL (reference sequence). Trimming at V came to 2 bases and at J to 5 bases, leaving 12 bases not matched to a gene. CDR3 length: 17 amino acids. The CDR3 here is CASSQRYHRDRDETQYF. The DNA for the CDR3 is TGTGCCAGCAGCCAAAGATACCACCGGGACAGGGACGAGACCCAGTACTTC.

In its sample, this clonotype was seen many times. The rearrangement links TRBV7-2 to TRBJ1-2, with 8 bases identical to TRBD1. The CDR3 totals 16 residues. With 5 bases clipped from V and 5 bases from J, the junction kept 13 bases outside the gene matches. Per the germline V gene, CDR1 is SGHTA and CDR2 is FQGNSA. CDR3 loop: CASSNYWTGLEYGYTF. The DNA of the CDR3 is TGTGCCAGCAGCAACTACTGGACAGGGTTGGAGTATGGCTACACCTTC.

This chain joins TRBV6-2 or TRBV6-3 and TRBJ2-1; the match to TRBD1 covers 8 bases. The CDR3 totals 20 residues. Trimming removed 0 bases from V and 0 bases from J; junction bases left unmatched: 13. Germline V gene lookup returns CDR1 MNHEY and CDR2 SVGEGT. The chain's CDR3 is CASSYSRDRTNPSSYNEQFF. CDR3 bases: TGTGCCAGCAGTTACTCTCGGGACAGGACAAACCCTAGCTCCTACAATGAGCAGTTCTTC.

This clonotype was picked up many times. The rearrangement uses TRBV4-3 and TRBJ1-1; 9 bases are a match to TRBD1. Per the germline V gene, CDR1 is LGHNA and CDR2 is YSLEER. The J segment lost 10 bases and the V segment lost 4 bases, leaving 10 bases of the junction unmatched. The CDR3 is made up of 14 amino acids. DNA for the CDR3: TGCGCCAGCAGCCCTCGGGACAGGGACGTCCGAGCTTTCTTT. This gives the protein CASSPRDRDVRAFF.

This clonotype has a handful of counts. The chain employs TRBV6-2 or TRBV6-3 and TRBJ1-1; TRBD1 is a possible D gene (6 bases). The germline V gene encodes CDR1 MNHEY and CDR2 SVGEGT. The CDR3 consists of 14 residues. Trimming shortened V by 2 bases and J by 0 bases, and 7 bases separated the two germline ends. CDR3 amino acids: CASSYQGMNTEAFF. In DNA, the CDR3 is TGTGCCAGCAGTTACCAGGGGATGAACACTGAAGCTTTCTTT.

This clonotype has only a few counts. The chain uses TRBV10-3 and TRBJ2-5; D is unresolved. The germline V and J ends were trimmed by 2 bases and 2 bases, with 6 bases remaining between them. The germline V gene has CDR1 ENHRY and CDR2 SYGVKD. This CDR3 is 13 amino acids long. The CDR3 sequence: CAISERQQETQYF. CDR3 DNA: TGTGCCATCAGTGAGCGGCAACAAGAGACCCAGTACTTC.

The rearrangement links TRBV5-6 to TRBJ2-7; D unresolved. From germline, CDR1 is SGHDT and CDR2 YYEEEE. CDR3 length: 14 amino acids. Trimming left V 7 bases short and J 1 base short, with 15 bases between. This CDR3 is CASSESGLSYEQYF. CDR3 nucleotides: TGTGCCAGCTCGGAGTCTGGGTTGTCCTACGAGCAGTACTTC.

This chain connects TRBV25-1 to TRBJ1-1, with TRBD1 as a possible D gene (5 bases). V gave up 11 bases and J gave up 4 bases, with 14 bases separating them. In germline, CDR1 is MGHDK, CDR2 SYGVNS. The CDR3 spans 12 residues. The CDR3 reads CACSGRLTEAFF. The CDR3 DNA reads as TGTGCCTGCTCGGGACGGCTCACTGAAGCTTTCTTT.

This clonotype was found many times. The V gene is TRBV7-2, the J gene TRBJ2-3; D may be TRBD2 (5 bases). V lost 1 base, J lost 2 bases, and 13 bases lay in between. The CDR3 length is 16 residues. Per germline, CDR1 SGHTA and CDR2 FQGNSA. The CDR3 is CASSLGTLRNTDTQYF. Here the CDR3 DNA reads TGTGCCAGCAGCTTAGGGACTCTCCGGAACACAGATACGCAGTATTTT.

Ten or more counts support this clonotype. The chain is built from TRBV4-2 and TRBJ2-7; 8 bases map to TRBD2. Germline CDR1 LGHNA, CDR2 YNFKEQ. After removal of 0 bases from V and 2 bases from J, the junction contained 9 bases not matched to a gene. The CDR3 length is 17 residues. DNA of the CDR3: TGTGCCAGCAGCCAAGAACCCCTAGCGGGCGCTCCCTACGAGCAGTACTTC. Translated: CASSQEPLAGAPYEQYF.